This passage covers 27 T cell receptor beta chains from one sample sequenced in a study of cytomegalovirus exposure and HLA in healthy donors. It was with 60 Vbeta and 13 Jbeta primers that the PCR ran. Data came from immunoSEQ multiplex PCR; TCRdb stores just in-frame clones and leaves some out. This table holds some 110,000 clones, roughly 80% found once. Sequencing was done on a sample of PBMCs. These receptors came from a young man in good health and CMV-seronegative.

Concerning this clone: At the DNA level, this CDR3 is encoded by other sequences in the same sample as well. The chain has TRBV5-1 and TRBJ2-3; 10 bases agree with TRBD1. The CDR3 consists of 15 residues. Germline V gives CDR1 SGHRS, CDR2 YFSETQ. With V trimmed by 0 bases and J by 3 bases, 1 base remained unmatched. This CDR3 reads CASSLGDRGTDTQYF. The CDR3 nucleotides are TGCGCCAGCAGCTTGGGGGACAGGGGAACAGATACGCAGTATTTT.

V usage is TRBV5-4 and J usage is TRBJ1-1; tentative D call: TRBD1 (5 bases). The V end lost 0 bases, the J end lost 5 bases, and 20 bases lay between the germline ends. The CDR3 consists of 17 residues. The V gene's germline CDR1 is SGHNT and CDR2 YYREEE (reference sequence). CDR3 residues: CASSLEGRLGEGTEAFF. In nucleotides, the CDR3 is TGTGCCAGCAGCTTGGAAGGCCGACTAGGAGAGGGGACTGAAGCTTTCTTT.

The V gene is TRBV7-9, the J gene TRBJ2-1; 11 nucleotides align to TRBD2. CDR3 length equals 19 residues. Germline CDR1 SEHNR, CDR2 FQNEAQ (reference sequence). With V trimmed by 4 bases and J by 0 bases, 11 bases remained unmatched. CDR3 nucleotide sequence: TGTGCCAGCAGCTCCTCTACTAGCGGGGGACCCAGCTCCTACAATGAGCAGTTCTTC. Protein sequence: CASSSSTSGGPSSYNEQFF.

The V gene is TRBV28, the J gene TRBJ1-5; tentatively, D is TRBD1 (5 bases). The CDR3 consists of 13 residues. The germline gives CDR1 MDHEN, CDR2 SYDVKM. Trimming removed 7 bases at V and 9 bases at J, with 16 bases between. The CDR3 DNA sequence: TGTGCCAGCAAGGGGCAGGCCCCGCCGCCCCAGCATTTT. Translating it yields CASKGQAPPPQHF.

The chain combines TRBV7-8 with TRBJ2-5; TRBD2 might be the D (5 bases). Between the trimmed V and J ends, which lost 1 base and 5 bases, there was a span of 14 bases. The CDR3 totals 15 residues. Germline V CDR1 and CDR2: SGHVS, FQNEAQ. CDR3 DNA: TGTGCCAGCAGCTTAGACCTCTCAAGGAGGGAGACCCAGTACTTC. This translates into CASSLDLSRRETQYF. The entire variable domain, with the rest obtained from reference TRBV7-8 and TRBJ2-5, is as follows: GAGVSQSPRYKVAKRGQDVALRCDPISGHVSLFWYQQALGQGPEFLTYFQNEAQLDKSGLPSDRFFAERPEGSVSTLKIQRTQQEDSAVYLCASSLDLSRRETQYFGPGTRLLVL.

On this clone itself: Germline is not matched at one junction end, which may reflect a read error. This chain connects TRBV5-4 to TRBJ1-2; 8 nucleotides match TRBD1. Germline assignment: CDR1 SGHNT and CDR2 YYREEE (reference sequence). The CDR3 extends over 14 amino acids. CDR3 protein: CASSWGNPQGQERF. The CDR3 DNA sequence: TGTGCCAGCAGCTGGGGGAACCCCCAGGGACAGGAGCGCTTC.

V is TRBV7-9 and J is TRBJ2-7; D not resolved. Deletions cut 7 bases from V and 4 bases from J, with 8 bases between. Germline V CDR1 and CDR2: SEHNR, FQNEAQ (reference sequence). The length of the CDR3 is 11 residues. The CDR3: CASTLGYEQYF. CDR3 sequence (DNA): TGTGCCAGCACCCTAGGTTACGAGCAGTACTTC. The whole variable domain, filled in from reference TRBV7-9 and TRBJ2-7, reads DTGVSQNPRHKITKRGQNVTFRCDPISEHNRLYWYRQTLGQGPEFLTYFQNEAQLEKSRLLSDRFSAERPKGSFSTLEIQRTEQGDSAMYLCASTLGYEQYFGPGTRLTVT.

The gene calls are TRBV10-3 and TRBJ2-3; 12 positions match TRBD2. The trim removed 0 bases at V and 4 bases at J, leaving 11 bases unmatched. Germline V gene sequence: CDR1 ENHRY, CDR2 SYGVKD. The CDR3 is 19 amino acids. The CDR3 protein is CAISESITSGGPFPDTQYF. CDR3 sequence (DNA): TGTGCCATCAGTGAGTCGATAACTAGCGGGGGGCCATTCCCAGATACGCAGTATTTT.

This chain uses TRBV20-1 with TRBJ2-7; D is possibly TRBD2 (5 bases). The CDR3 spans 11 residues. The germline V gene encodes CDR1 DFQATT and CDR2 SNEGSKA (reference sequence). The V gene lost 3 bases and the J gene lost 6 bases, with 9 bases spanning the gap. CDR3 sequence: CSASEGREQYF. The CDR3 DNA reads as TGCAGTGCTAGTGAGGGCCGCGAGCAGTACTTC.

V is TRBV7-2 and J is TRBJ2-4, with 9 bases aligning to TRBD2. Germline CDR1 SGHTA, CDR2 FQGNSA. The CDR3 has 18 amino acids. V trimming: 5 bases; J trimming: 1 base; junction bases outside the gene matches: 12. CDR3 sequence: CASSLGLATLQAKNIQYF. The CDR3 nucleotides read TGTGCCAGCAGCCTGGGACTAGCTACCCTCCAGGCCAAAAACATTCAGTACTTC.

The chain couples TRBV25-1 to TRBJ1-4; 11 bases agree with TRBD1. The ends lost 1 base at V and 6 bases at J; junction bases unmatched: 1. This CDR3 is built from 15 residues. The germline gives CDR1 MGHDK, CDR2 SYGVNS. For the CDR3, the DNA is TGTGCCAGCAGTGAATGGGGACAGGGGGATGAAAAACTGTTTTTT. Amino acids: CASSEWGQGDEKLFF. Full variable domain (missing parts from reference TRBV25-1 and TRBJ1-4): EADIYQTPRYLVIGTGKKITLECSQTMGHDKMYWYQQDPGMELHLIHYSYGVNSTEKGDLSSESTVSRIRTEHFPLTLESARPSHTSQYLCASSEWGQGDEKLFFGSGTQLSVL.

V gene TRBV27 combines with J gene TRBJ2-1; TRBD1 agrees at 10 bases. CDR1 and CDR2 (germline): MNHEY, SMNVEV (reference sequence). The CDR3 is made up of 16 amino acids. The V and J ends lost 5 bases and 4 bases, in that order; junction bases with no gene match: 8. The CDR3 DNA is TGTGCCAGCAGTCTATGGACAGGGGGGGGATACAATGAGCAGTTCTTC. It codes for CASSLWTGGGYNEQFF.

The chain links TRBV5-6 to TRBJ2-5; 11 positions agree with TRBD2. The germline V gene has CDR1 SGHDT and CDR2 YYEEEE. The CDR3 spans 18 residues. Trimming took 1 base from V and 5 from J; bases not matched to a gene: 13. CDR3 nucleotide sequence: TGTGCCAGCAGCTTGCCCCCTGGTTTAGCGGGGGGGCTCGAGACCCAGTACTTC. It translates to CASSLPPGLAGGLETQYF.

This sequence joins TRBV5-8 and TRBJ1-5, with TRBD1 identical over 9 bases. The germline CDR1 and CDR2 sequences are SGHTS and YDEGEE. This CDR3 has 16 amino acids. The junction had 7 bases not matched to a gene; V was cut back by 4 bases and J by 2 bases. The CDR3 loop is CASSTHRGLGNQPQHF. CDR3 bases: TGTGCCAGCAGCACCCACAGGGGGCTTGGCAATCAGCCCCAGCATTTT. The full variable domain, with the rest looked up from reference TRBV5-8 and TRBJ1-5, is EAGVTQSPTHLIKTRGQQATLRCSPISGHTSVYWYQQALGLGLQFLLWYDEGEERNRGNFPPRFSGRQFPNYSSELNVNALELEDSALYLCASSTHRGLGNQPQHFGDGTRLSIL.

The chain joins TRBV18 to TRBJ1-2; possible D gene TRBD1, 6 bases. Deletions cut 4 bases from V and 4 bases from J, with 16 bases between. In germline, CDR1 is KGHSH, CDR2 LQKENI. This CDR3 region has 15 residues. The CDR3 protein is CASSLLDAQGYGYTF. The CDR3 nucleotides read TGTGCCAGCTCACTACTCGATGCACAGGGCTATGGCTACACCTTC.

The J gene is TRBJ2-3, the V gene TRBV11-2; D may be TRBD1 (6 bases). The CDR3 runs to 15 residues. V was trimmed by 1 base and J by 2 bases, leaving 10 bases between them. Per the germline V gene, CDR1 is SGHAT and CDR2 is FQNNGV. DNA for the CDR3: TGTGCCAGCAGCTTAGGTACAGGGATCACAGATACGCAGTATTTT. This encodes CASSLGTGITDTQYF.

The CDR3 sequence is CASRADQAPNQPQHF. DNA for the CDR3: TGTGCCAGTAGAGCAGATCAGGCACCCAATCAGCCCCAGCATTTT. V gene TRBV19 combines with J gene TRBJ1-5; D ambiguous. The CDR3 length is 15 residues. CDR1 is LNHDA and CDR2 is SQIVND in the germline V gene (reference sequence). V lost 6 bases to trimming and J lost 3 bases, with 15 bases between them.

This clone was found once. The V gene is TRBV14, the J gene TRBJ1-2; D not certain. The germline gives CDR1 SGHDN, CDR2 FVKESK. The germline V and J ends were trimmed by 1 base and 1 base, with 19 bases remaining between them. This CDR3 is built from 18 residues. CDR3: CASSQADTPGRDNYGYTF. DNA of the CDR3: TGTGCCAGCAGCCAAGCAGACACACCCGGGAGGGATAACTATGGCTACACCTTC.

The chain carries TRBV7-2 and TRBJ2-3, with TRBD1 as a possible D gene (5 bases). The CDR3 is made up of 15 amino acids. V gave up 2 bases and J gave up 2 bases, with 11 bases separating them. The germline gives CDR1 SGHTA, CDR2 FQGNSA. This chain's CDR3 is CASSLTAGATDTQYF. The CDR3 nucleotides read TGTGCCAGCAGCTTAACAGCTGGGGCCACAGATACGCAGTATTTT. The whole variable domain, remainder taken from reference TRBV7-2 and TRBJ2-3, is GAGVSQSPSNKVTEKGKDVELRCDPISGHTALYWYRQSLGQGLEFLIYFQGNSAPDKSGLPSDRFSAERTGGSVSTLTIQRTQQEDSAVYLCASSLTAGATDTQYFGPGTRLTVL.

The gene calls are TRBV19 and TRBJ1-2, with 8 bases fitting TRBD1. The CDR3 is made up of 16 amino acids. Unmatched junction bases numbered 12, after V lost 5 bases and J lost 4 bases. Germline CDR1 LNHDA, CDR2 SQIVND (reference sequence). CDR3 nucleotide sequence: TGTGCCAGTAGTCCCAGGACAGGGAGTCTCCTCTATGGCTACACCTTC. Encoded protein: CASSPRTGSLLYGYTF.

About this clone: Other DNA sequences of this sample code for an identical CDR3. The V gene is TRBV5-1, the J gene TRBJ2-3; TRBD1 aligns across 7 bases. CDR3 length: 16 residues. Germline V gene lookup returns CDR1 SGHRS and CDR2 YFSETQ. With 1 base clipped from V and 0 bases from J, the junction kept 5 bases outside the gene matches. The CDR3 reads CASSLTPGGSTDTQYF. The DNA of the CDR3 is TGCGCCAGCAGCTTGACTCCAGGGGGAAGCACAGATACGCAGTATTTT. Full variable domain (rest looked up from reference TRBV5-1 and TRBJ2-3): KAGVTQTPRYLIKTRGQQVTLSCSPISGHRSVSWYQQTPGQGLQFLFEYFSETQRNKGNFPGRFSGRQFSNSRSEMNVSTLELGDSALYLCASSLTPGGSTDTQYFGPGTRLTVL.

V is TRBV10-2 and J is TRBJ1-2, with D possibly TRBD1 on 5 matching bases. CDR3 size: 16 residues. From germline, CDR1 is WSHSY and CDR2 SAAADI. V lost 2 bases and J 5 bases, leaving 18 bases between the germline ends. In DNA form, the CDR3 reads TGCGCCAGCAGTGAGACATCCCGGCAGGGAGGGTATGGCTACACCTTC. Translation: CASSETSRQGGYGYTF.

For this clone: Here the CDR3 omits its conserved ending phenylalanine or tryptophan, so a read error is the likely source. The chain is built from TRBV5-4 and TRBJ2-4; tentative D call: TRBD2 (5 bases). This CDR3 spans 16 amino acids. Germline V gene sequence: CDR1 SGHNT, CDR2 YYREEE (reference sequence). The V gene lost 6 bases and the J gene lost 0 bases, with 16 bases spanning the gap. The CDR3 DNA is TGTGCCAGCACTCAGTCCGGGATCTTAGCCAAAAACATTCAGTACCTC. Protein: CASTQSGILAKNIQYL.

This clone appeared once. The chain has TRBV7-2 and TRBJ2-5; D gene uncertain. V shed 5 bases and J shed 0 bases, with 7 bases lying between them. This CDR3 spans 13 amino acids. Per germline, CDR1 SGHTA and CDR2 FQGNSA. CDR3 coding DNA: TGTGCCAGCAGCCGCGACAACCAAGAGACCCAGTACTTC. It translates to CASSRDNQETQYF.

This clone was counted only a few times. This chain links TRBV15 with TRBJ2-1; a weak D match, TRBD1 (6 bases). CDR3 size: 14 residues. In germline, CDR1 is LNHNV, CDR2 YYDKDF (reference sequence). The ends were cut back, 1 base at V and 4 bases at J, with 8 bases in the middle. CDR3 in amino acids: CATSRAGQYNEQFF. The DNA for the CDR3 is TGTGCCACCAGCAGAGCCGGACAGTACAATGAGCAGTTCTTC.

The CDR3 coding sequence is TGCGCCAGCAGCCCGACAGGGGTTAGCTATGGCTACACCTTC. This codes for CASSPTGVSYGYTF. The chain has TRBV5-1 and TRBJ1-2, with 8 bases matching TRBD1. The CDR3 length is 14 residues. Germline V CDR1 and CDR2: SGHRS, YFSETQ. The V and J ends lost 4 bases and 4 bases, in that order; junction bases with no gene match: 6.

This chain uses TRBV5-1 with TRBJ2-2, with a weak D call TRBD2 (6 bases). The V end lost 3 bases, the J end lost 0 bases, and 6 bases lay between the germline ends. CDR1 and CDR2 from the germline V gene are SGHRS and YFSETQ. The CDR3 extends over 14 amino acids. The CDR3: CASSWGANTGELFF. CDR3 coding DNA: TGCGCCAGCAGCTGGGGGGCGAACACCGGGGAGCTGTTTTTT.